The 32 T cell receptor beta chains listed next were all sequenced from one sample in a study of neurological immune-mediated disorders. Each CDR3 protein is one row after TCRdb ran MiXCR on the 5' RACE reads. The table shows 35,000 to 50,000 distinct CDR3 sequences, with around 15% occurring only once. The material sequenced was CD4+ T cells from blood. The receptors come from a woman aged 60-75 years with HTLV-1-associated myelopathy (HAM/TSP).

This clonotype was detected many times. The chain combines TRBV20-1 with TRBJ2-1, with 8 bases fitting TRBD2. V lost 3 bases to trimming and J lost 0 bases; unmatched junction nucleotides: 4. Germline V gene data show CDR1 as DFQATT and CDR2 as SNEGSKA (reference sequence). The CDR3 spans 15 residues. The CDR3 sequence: CSASGGASSYNEQFF. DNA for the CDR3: TGCAGTGCTAGCGGGGGGGCCAGCTCCTACAATGAGCAGTTCTTC.

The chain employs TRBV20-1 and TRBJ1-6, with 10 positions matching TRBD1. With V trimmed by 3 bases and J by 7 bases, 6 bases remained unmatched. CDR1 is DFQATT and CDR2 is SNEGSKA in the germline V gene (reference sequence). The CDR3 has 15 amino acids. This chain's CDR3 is CSARVGQGRNSPLHF. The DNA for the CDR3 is TGCAGTGCTAGGGTGGGACAGGGGAGAAATTCACCCCTCCACTTT.

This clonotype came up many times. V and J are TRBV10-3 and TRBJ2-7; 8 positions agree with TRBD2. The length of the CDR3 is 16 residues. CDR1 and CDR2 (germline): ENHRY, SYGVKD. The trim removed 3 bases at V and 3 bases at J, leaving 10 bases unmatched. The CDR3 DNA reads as TGTGCCATCAGTGACCCTTTTAGCGGGACTATCTACGAGCAGTACTTC. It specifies CAISDPFSGTIYEQYF.

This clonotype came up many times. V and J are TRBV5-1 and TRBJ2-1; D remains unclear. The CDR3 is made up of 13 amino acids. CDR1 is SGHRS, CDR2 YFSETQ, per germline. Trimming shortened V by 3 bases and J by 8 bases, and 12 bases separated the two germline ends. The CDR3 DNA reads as TGCGCCAGCAGCTCTTTGTTGGTTGATGAGCAGTTCTTC. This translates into CASSSLLVDEQFF.

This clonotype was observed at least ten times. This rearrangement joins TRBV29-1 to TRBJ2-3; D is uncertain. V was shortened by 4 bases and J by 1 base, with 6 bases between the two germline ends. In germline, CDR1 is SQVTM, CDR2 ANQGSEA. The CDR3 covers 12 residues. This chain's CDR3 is CSVGARTDTQYF. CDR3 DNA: TGCAGCGTTGGTGCCCGCACAGATACGCAGTATTTT.

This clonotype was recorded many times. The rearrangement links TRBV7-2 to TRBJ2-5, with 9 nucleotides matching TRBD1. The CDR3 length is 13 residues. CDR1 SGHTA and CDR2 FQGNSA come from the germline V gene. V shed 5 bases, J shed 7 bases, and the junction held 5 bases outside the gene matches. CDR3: CASSRTGVATQYF. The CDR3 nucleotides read TGTGCCAGCAGCCGGACAGGGGTCGCGACCCAGTACTTC.

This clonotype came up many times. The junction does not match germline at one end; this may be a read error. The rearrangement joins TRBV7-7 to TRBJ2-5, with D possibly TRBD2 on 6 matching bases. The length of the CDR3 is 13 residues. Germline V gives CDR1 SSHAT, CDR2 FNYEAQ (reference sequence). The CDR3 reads CASSNTGGETQYF. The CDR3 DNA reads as TGTGCTAGCAGCAATACCGGGGGAGAGACCCAGTACTTC.

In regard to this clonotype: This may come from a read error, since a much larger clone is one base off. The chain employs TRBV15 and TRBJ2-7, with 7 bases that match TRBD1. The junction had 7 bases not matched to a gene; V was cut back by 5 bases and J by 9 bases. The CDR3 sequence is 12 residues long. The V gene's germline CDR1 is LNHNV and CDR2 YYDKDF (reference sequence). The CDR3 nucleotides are TGTGCCACCAGCCATGGGACAGTCGGGCAGTACTTC. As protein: CATSHGTVGQYF.

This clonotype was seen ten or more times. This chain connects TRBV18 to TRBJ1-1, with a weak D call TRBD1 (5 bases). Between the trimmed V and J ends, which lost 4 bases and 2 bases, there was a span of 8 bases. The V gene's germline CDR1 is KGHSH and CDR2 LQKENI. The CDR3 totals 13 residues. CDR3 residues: CASSLDINTEAFF. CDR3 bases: TGTGCCAGCTCACTGGACATTAACACTGAAGCTTTCTTT.

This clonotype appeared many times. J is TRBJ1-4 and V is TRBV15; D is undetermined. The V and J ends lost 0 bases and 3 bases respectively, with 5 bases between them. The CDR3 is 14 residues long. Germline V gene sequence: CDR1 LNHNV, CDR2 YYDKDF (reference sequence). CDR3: CATSRDGANEKLFF. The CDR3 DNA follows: TGTGCCACCAGCAGAGATGGTGCTAATGAAAAACTGTTTTTT. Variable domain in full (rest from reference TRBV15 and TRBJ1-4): DAMVIQNPRYQVTQFGKPVTLSCSQTLNHNVMYWYQQKSSQAPKLLFHYYDKDFNNEADTPDNFQSRRPNTSFCFLDIRSPGLGDTAMYLCATSRDGANEKLFFGSGTQLSVL.

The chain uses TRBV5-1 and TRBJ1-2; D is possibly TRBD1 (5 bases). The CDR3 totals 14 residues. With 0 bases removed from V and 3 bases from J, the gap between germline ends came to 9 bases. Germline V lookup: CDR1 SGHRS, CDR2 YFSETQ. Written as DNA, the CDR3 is TGCGCCAGCAGCTTGGCAGGGAGTGACTATGGCTACACCTTC. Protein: CASSLAGSDYGYTF.

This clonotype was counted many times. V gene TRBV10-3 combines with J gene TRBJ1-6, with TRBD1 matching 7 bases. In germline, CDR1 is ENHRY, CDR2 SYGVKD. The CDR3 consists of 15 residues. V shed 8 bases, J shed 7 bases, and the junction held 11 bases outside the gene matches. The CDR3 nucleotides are TGTGCCATCGGACTCGGGACAGTGCTAAATTCACCCCTCCACTTT. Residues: CAIGLGTVLNSPLHF.

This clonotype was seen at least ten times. The CDR3 sequence is CASTGGTVNQPQHF. CDR3 bases: TGTGCCAGCACCGGTGGGACAGTTAATCAGCCCCAGCATTTT. This chain joins TRBV6-2 or TRBV6-3 and TRBJ1-5, with 7 bases identical to TRBD1. Germline V gene data show CDR1 as MNHEY and CDR2 as SVGEGT. Trimming took 7 bases from V and 4 from J; bases not matched to a gene: 7. The length of the CDR3 is 14 residues.

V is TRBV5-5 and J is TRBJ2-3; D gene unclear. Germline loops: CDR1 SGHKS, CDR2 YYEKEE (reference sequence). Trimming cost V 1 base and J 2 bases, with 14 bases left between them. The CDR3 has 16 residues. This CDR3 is CASSLLHGPNTDTQYF. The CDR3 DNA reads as TGTGCCAGCAGCTTGTTGCACGGTCCCAACACAGATACGCAGTATTTT.

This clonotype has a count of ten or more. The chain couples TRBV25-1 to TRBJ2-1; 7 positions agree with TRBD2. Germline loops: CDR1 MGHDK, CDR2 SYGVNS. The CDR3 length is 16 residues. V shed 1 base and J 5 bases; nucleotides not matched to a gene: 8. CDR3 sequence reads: CASSELGRGTHNEQFF. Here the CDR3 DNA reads TGTGCCAGCAGTGAATTAGGGCGGGGGACCCACAATGAGCAGTTCTTC.

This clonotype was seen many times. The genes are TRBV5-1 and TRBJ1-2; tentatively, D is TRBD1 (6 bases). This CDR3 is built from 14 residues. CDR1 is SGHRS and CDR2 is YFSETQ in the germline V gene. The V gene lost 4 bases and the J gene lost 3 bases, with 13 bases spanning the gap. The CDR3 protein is CASSPGQSHYGYTF. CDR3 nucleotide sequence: TGCGCCAGCAGCCCTGGACAGTCCCACTATGGCTACACCTTC.

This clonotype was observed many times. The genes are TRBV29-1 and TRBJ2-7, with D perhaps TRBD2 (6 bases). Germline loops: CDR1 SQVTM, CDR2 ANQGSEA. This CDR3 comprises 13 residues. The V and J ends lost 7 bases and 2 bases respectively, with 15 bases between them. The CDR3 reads CSAGDESPYEQYF. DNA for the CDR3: TGCAGCGCGGGGGACGAATCCCCCTACGAGCAGTACTTC.

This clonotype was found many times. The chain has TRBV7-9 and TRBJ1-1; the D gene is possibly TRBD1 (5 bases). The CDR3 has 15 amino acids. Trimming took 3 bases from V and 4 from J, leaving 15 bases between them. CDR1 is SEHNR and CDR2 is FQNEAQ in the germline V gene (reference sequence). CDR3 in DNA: TGTGCCAGCAGCTTCGAACCGACTGGGGGCACTGAAGCTTTCTTT. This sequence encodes CASSFEPTGGTEAFF.

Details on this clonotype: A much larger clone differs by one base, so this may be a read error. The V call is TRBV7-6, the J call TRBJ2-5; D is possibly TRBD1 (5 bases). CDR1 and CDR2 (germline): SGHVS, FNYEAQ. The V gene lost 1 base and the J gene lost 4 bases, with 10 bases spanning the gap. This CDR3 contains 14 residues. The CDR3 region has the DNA TGTGCCAGCAGCTTAGAAGTGGGGCGAGAGACCCAGTACTTC. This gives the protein CASSLEVGRETQYF.

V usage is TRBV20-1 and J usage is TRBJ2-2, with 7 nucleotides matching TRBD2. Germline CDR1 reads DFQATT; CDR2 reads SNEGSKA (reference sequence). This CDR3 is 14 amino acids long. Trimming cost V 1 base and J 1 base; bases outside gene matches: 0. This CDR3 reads CSARAGGNTGELFF. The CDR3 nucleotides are TGCAGTGCTAGAGCGGGGGGGAACACCGGGGAGCTGTTTTTT.

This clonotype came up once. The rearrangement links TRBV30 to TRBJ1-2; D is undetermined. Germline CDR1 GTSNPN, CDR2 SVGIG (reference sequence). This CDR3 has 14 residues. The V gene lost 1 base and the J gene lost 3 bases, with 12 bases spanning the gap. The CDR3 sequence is CAWSDPPGDYGYTF. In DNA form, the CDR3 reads TGTGCCTGGAGTGACCCGCCTGGCGACTATGGCTACACCTTC.

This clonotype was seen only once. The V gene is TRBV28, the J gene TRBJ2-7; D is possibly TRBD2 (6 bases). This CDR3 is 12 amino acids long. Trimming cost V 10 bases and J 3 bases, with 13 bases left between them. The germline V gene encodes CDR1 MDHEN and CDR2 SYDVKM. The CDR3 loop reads CATPGVIYEQYF. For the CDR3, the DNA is TGTGCCACCCCGGGAGTGATCTACGAGCAGTACTTC.

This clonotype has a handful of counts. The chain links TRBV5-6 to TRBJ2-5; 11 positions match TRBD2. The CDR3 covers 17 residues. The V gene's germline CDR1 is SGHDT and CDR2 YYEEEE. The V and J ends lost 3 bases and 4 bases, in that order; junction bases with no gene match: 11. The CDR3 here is CASSSYKRGLAGETQYF. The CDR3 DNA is TGTGCCAGCAGCTCCTATAAGCGCGGACTAGCGGGAGAGACCCAGTACTTC. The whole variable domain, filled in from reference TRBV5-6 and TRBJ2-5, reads DAGVTQSPTHLIKTRGQQVTLRCSPKSGHDTVSWYQQALGQGPQFIFQYYEEEERQRGNFPDRFSGHQFPNYSSELNVNALLLGDSALYLCASSSYKRGLAGETQYFGPGTRLLVL.

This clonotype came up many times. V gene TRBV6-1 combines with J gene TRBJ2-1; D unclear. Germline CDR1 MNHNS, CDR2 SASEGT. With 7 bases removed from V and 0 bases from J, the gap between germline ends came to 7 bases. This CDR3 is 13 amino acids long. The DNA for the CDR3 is TGTGCCAGCACCGGCCACTCCTACAATGAGCAGTTCTTC. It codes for CASTGHSYNEQFF.

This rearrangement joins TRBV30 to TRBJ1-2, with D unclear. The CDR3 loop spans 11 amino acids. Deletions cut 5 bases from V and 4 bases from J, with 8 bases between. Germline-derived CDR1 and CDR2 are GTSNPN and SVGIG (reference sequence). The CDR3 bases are TGTGCCTGGGGCCCTTCCTATGGCTACACCTTC. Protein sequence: CAWGPSYGYTF. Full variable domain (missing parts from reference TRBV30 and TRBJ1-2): SQTIHQWPATLVQPVGSPLSLECTVEGTSNPNLYWYRQAAGRGLQLLFYSVGIGQISSEVPQNLSASRPQDRQFILSSKKLLLSDSGFYLCAWGPSYGYTFGSGTRLTVV.

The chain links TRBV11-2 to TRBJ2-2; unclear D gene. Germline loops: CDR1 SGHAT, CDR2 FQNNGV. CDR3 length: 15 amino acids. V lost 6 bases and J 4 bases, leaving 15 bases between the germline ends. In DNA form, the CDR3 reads TGTGCCAGCAGGTTAATAAGGGCGAGCACCGGGGAGCTGTTTTTT. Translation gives CASRLIRASTGELFF.

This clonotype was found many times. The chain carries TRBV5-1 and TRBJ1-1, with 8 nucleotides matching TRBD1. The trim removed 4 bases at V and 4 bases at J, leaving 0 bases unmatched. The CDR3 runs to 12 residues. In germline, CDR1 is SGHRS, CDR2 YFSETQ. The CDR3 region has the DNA TGCGCCAGCAGCGGACAGGGCACTGAAGCTTTCTTT. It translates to CASSGQGTEAFF.

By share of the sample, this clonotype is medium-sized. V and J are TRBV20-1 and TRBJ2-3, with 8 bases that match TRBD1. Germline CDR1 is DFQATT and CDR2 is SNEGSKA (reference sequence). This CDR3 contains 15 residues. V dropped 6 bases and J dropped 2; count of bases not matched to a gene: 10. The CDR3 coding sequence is TGCAGTGCCGGAGGACAGGGTATTGACACAGATACGCAGTATTTT. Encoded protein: CSAGGQGIDTDTQYF.

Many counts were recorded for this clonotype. The CDR3 loop is CASSSLGEGWRNTEAFF. DNA for the CDR3: TGTGCCAGCAGTTCCCTCGGGGAGGGATGGAGGAACACTGAAGCTTTCTTT. The chain uses TRBV28 and TRBJ1-1; D is unresolved. The CDR3 is made up of 17 amino acids. Trimming pared 4 bases from V and 1 base from J, leaving 19 bases between. CDR1 MDHEN and CDR2 SYDVKM come from the germline V gene.

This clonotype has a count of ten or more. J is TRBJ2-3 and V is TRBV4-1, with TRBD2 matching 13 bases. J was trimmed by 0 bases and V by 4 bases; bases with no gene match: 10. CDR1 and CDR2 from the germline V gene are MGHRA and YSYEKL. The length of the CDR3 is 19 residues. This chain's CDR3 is CASSPRTSGGVLSTDTQYF. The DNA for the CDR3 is TGCGCCAGCAGCCCCCGGACTAGCGGGGGAGTACTTAGCACAGATACGCAGTATTTT.

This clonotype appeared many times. The CDR3 nucleotides read TGCAGTGCTAGAGACTCTATCTCCACAGATACGCAGTATTTT. Amino acid sequence: CSARDSISTDTQYF. The chain recombines TRBV20-1 with TRBJ2-3; D uncertain. The germline V and J ends were trimmed by 0 bases and 2 bases, with 9 bases remaining between them. The CDR3 runs to 14 residues. Germline V gene data show CDR1 as DFQATT and CDR2 as SNEGSKA (reference sequence).

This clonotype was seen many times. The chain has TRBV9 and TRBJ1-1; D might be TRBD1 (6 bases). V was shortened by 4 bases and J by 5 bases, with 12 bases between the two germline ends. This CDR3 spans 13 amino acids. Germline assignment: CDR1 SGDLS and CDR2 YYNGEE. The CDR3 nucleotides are TGTGCCAGCAGCCCCGTACAGGGAACTGAAGCTTTCTTT. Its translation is CASSPVQGTEAFF.